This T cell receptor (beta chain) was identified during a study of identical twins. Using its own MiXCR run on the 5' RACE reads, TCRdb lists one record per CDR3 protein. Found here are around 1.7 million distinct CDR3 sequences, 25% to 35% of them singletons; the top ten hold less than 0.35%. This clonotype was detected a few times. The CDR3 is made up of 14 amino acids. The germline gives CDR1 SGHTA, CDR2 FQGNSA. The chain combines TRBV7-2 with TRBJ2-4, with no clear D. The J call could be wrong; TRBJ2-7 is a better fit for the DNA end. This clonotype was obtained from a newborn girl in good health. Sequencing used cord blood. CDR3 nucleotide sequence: TGTGCCAGCAGCTTAGTCGCTAACGACTACGAGCAGTACTTC. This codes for CASSLVANDYEQYF.